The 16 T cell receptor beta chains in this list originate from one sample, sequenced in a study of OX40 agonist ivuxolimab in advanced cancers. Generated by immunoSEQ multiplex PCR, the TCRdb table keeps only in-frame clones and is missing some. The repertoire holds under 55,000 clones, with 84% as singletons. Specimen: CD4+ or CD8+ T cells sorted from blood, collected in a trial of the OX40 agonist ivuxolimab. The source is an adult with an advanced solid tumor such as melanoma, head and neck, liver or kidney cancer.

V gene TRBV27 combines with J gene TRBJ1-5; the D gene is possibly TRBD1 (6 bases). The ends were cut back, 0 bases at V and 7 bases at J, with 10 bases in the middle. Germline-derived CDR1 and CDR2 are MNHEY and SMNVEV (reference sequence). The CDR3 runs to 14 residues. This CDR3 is CASSLSGRGQPQHF. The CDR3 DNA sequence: TGTGCCAGCAGTTTATCGGGCAGGGGCCAGCCCCAGCATTTT.

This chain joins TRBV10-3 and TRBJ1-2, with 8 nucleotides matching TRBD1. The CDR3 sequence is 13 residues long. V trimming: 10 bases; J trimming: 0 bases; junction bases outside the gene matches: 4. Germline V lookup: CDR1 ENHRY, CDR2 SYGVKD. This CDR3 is CATQGEANYGYTF. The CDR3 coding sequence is TGTGCCACACAGGGGGAAGCTAACTATGGCTACACCTTC.

The CDR3 loop reads CASLTATNEKLFF. For the CDR3, the DNA is TGTGCCAGCTTGACTGCAACTAATGAAAAACTGTTTTTT. The V gene is TRBV11-2, the J gene TRBJ1-4, with D hard to call. CDR3 length: 13 amino acids. Per the germline V gene, CDR1 is SGHAT and CDR2 is FQNNGV. Trimming took 8 bases from V and 0 from J, leaving 7 bases between them.

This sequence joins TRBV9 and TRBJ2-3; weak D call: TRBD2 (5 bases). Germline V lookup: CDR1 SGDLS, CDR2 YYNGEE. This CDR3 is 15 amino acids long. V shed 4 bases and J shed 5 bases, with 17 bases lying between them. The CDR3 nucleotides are TGTGCCAGCAGCCCCGGAGGTAGCGTGATAGATACGCAGTATTTT. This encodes CASSPGGSVIDTQYF.

The CDR3 coding sequence is TGTGCCAGCAGTTACCGTGACGGGTCCTACGAGCAGTACTTC. Amino acids: CASSYRDGSYEQYF. The chain has TRBV6-5 and TRBJ2-7; no clear D gene. Germline CDR1 and CDR2: MNHEY and SVGAGI. The CDR3 runs 14 residues. V was pared by 2 bases and J by 1 base, with 9 bases between.

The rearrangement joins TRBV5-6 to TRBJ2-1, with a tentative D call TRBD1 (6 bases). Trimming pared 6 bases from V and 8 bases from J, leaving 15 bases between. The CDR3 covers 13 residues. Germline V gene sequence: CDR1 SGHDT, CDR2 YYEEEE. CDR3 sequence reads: CASIRGNDHEQFF. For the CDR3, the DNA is TGTGCCAGCATTAGGGGGAACGACCATGAGCAGTTCTTC.

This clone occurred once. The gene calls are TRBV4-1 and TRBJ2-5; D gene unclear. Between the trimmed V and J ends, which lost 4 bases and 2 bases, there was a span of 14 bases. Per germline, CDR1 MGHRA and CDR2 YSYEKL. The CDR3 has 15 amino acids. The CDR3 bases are TGCGCCAGCAGCCGAACGGACCTTGGGCAAGAGACCCAGTACTTC. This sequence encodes CASSRTDLGQETQYF.

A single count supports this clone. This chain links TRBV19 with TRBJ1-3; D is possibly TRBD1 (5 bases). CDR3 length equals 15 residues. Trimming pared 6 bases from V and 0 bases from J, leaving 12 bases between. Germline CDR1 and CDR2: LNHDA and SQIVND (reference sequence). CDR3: CASRSGHSSGNTIYF. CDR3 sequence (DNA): TGTGCCAGTAGGTCCGGACACAGCTCTGGAAACACCATATATTTT. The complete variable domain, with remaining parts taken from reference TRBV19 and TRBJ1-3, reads DGGITQSPKYLFRKEGQNVTLSCEQNLNHDAMYWYRQDPGQGLRLIYYSQIVNDFQKGDIAEGYSVSREKKESFPLTVTSAQKNPTAFYLCASRSGHSSGNTIYFGEGSWLTVV.

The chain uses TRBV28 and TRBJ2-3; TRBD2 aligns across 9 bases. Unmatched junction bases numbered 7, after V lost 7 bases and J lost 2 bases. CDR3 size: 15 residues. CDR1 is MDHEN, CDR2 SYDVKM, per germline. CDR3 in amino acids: CASTPLAGSTDTQYF. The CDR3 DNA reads TGTGCCAGCACCCCGCTAGCGGGGTCCACAGATACGCAGTATTTT.

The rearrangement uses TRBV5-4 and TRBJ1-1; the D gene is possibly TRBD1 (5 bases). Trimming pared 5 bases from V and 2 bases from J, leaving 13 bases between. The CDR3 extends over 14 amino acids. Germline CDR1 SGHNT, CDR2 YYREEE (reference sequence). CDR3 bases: TGTGCCAGCAGAGGGGATACACTAAACACTGAAGCTTTCTTT. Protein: CASRGDTLNTEAFF.

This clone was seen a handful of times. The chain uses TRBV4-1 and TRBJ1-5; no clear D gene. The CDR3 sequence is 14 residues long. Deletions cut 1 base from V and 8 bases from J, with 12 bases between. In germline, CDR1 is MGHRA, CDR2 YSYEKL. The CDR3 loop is CASSQVPGPEPQHF. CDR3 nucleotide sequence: TGCGCCAGCAGCCAAGTGCCAGGACCGGAGCCCCAGCATTTT.

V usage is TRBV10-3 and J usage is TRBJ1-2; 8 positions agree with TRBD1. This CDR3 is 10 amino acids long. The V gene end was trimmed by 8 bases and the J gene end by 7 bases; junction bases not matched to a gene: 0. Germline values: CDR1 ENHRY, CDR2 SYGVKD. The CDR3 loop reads CAIGQGGYTF. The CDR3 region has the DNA TGTGCCATCGGACAGGGTGGCTACACCTTC.

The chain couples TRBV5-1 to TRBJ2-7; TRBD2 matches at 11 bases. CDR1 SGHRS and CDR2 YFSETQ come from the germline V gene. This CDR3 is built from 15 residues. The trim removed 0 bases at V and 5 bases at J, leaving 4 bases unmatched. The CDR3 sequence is CASSLVAGGPDEQYF. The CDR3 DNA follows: TGCGCCAGCAGCTTGGTAGCGGGAGGGCCTGACGAGCAGTACTTC.

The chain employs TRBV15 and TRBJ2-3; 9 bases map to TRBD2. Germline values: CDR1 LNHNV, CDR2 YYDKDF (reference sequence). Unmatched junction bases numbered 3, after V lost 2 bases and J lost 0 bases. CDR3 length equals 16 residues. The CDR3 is CATSRYGTSSTDTQYF. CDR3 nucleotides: TGTGCCACCAGCAGATACGGGACTAGCAGCACAGATACGCAGTATTTT.

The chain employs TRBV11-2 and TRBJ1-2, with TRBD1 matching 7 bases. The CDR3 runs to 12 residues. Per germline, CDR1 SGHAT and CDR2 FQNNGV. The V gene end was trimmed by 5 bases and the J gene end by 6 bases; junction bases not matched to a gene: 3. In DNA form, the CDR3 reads TGTGCCAGCAGCACCAGGGGGGATGGCTACACCTTC. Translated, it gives CASSTRGDGYTF.

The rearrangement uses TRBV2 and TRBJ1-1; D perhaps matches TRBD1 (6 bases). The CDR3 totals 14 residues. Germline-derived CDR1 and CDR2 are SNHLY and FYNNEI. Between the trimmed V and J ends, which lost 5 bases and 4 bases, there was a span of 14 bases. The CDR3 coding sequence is TGTGCCAGCAGTAACCAGAACAGGGTCACTGAAGCTTTCTTT. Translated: CASSNQNRVTEAFF.